This T cell receptor (beta chain) comes out of a study of T cell repertoires in cytomegalovirus infection. Study overall: As its CMV epitopes, the study selected recently identified HLA-C-restricted and well-studied HLA-B-restricted targets. Study findings and constraints: The study found HLA-C-restricted CMV-specific TCR beta clonotypes dominating the ex vivo response. Identification of carriers of CMV plus the relevant HLA was achieved through cumulative public TCR beta family frequency.

One entry per CDR3 protein results from TCRdb running MiXCR on the reads. The profile shows 250,000 to 300,000 distinct CDR3 sequences, 22% of them singletons. Trimming shortened V by 2 bases and J by 9 bases, and 20 bases separated the two germline ends. This CDR3 has 15 amino acids. CDR1 is SQVTM and CDR2 is ANQGSEA in the germline V gene. This clonotype was recorded at least ten times. Its specificity is unknown. The sequenced sample was cultured PBMCs, obtained from culture after CMV antigen stimulation. The chain combines TRBV29-1 with TRBJ2-1; D is tentatively TRBD1 or TRBD2 (5 bases each). This sequence was found in a human donor in good health (CMV status not recorded). Some clones in this sample may be carry-over from other donors' samples. The CDR3 bases are TGCAGCGTTGAAAGGAGCCGGGGCTCTTCGGGTGAGCAGTTCTTC. Its translation: CSVERSRGSSGEQFF.